This T cell receptor (beta chain) was profiled in a study of cytomegalovirus exposure and HLA in healthy donors. The PCR ran on 60 Vbeta and 13 Jbeta primers. Clones were read by immunoSEQ multiplex PCR, and TCRdb kept only the in-frame ones, dropping some. Of roughly 150,000 clones in the sample, over 80% were seen once. Likely unrecorded immune exposures existed in these nominally healthy donors. General observations from the study: Researchers reported in a later analysis that a missense DCLRE1C variant was tied to TCR beta V- and J-gene trimming. Immune exposure information comprised only CMV serostatus. With further analysis later on, most CMV-associated TCR beta chains appeared HLA-restricted.

Germline V lookup: CDR1 PRHDT, CDR2 FYEKMQ (reference sequence). The junction had 15 bases not matched to a gene; V was cut back by 4 bases and J by 6 bases. The CDR3 length is 18 residues. This clone was detected a few times. Its antigen is still unknown. Sequenced material: PBMCs. The receptor's source is a woman younger than 35 in good health and CMV-seronegative. V gene TRBV13 combines with J gene TRBJ2-4; 10 bases line up with TRBD1. The CDR3 is CASSYSGQGVRFGNIQYF. The CDR3 DNA is TGTGCCAGCAGCTATAGCGGACAGGGGGTTCGATTCGGAAACATTCAGTACTTC.